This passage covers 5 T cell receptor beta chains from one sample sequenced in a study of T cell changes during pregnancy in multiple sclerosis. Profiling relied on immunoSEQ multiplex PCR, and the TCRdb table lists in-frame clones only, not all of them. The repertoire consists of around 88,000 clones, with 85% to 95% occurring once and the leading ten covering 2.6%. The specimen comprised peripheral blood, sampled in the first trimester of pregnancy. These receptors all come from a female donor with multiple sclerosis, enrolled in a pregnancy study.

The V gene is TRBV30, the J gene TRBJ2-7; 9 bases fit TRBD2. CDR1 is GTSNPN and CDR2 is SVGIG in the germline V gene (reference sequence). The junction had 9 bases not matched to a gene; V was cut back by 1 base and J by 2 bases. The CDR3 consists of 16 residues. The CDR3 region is CAWSAAGQRGAYEQYF. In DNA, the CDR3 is TGTGCCTGGAGTGCCGCAGGGCAGCGGGGGGCCTACGAGCAGTACTTC.

Here the CDR3 reads CASTTGDTEAFF. The CDR3 bases are TGCGCCAGCACCACAGGGGACACTGAAGCTTTCTTT. The chain employs TRBV10-2 and TRBJ1-1; 7 bases fit TRBD1. V shed 7 bases and J 3 bases; nucleotides not matched to a gene: 2. The length of the CDR3 is 12 residues. CDR1 and CDR2 from the germline V gene are WSHSY and SAAADI.

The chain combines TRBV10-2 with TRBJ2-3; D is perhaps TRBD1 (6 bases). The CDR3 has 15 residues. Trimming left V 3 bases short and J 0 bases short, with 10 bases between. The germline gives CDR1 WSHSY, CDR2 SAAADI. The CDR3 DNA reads TGCGCCAGCAGTGAAGGGGGTTGGAGCACAGATACGCAGTATTTT. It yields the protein CASSEGGWSTDTQYF.

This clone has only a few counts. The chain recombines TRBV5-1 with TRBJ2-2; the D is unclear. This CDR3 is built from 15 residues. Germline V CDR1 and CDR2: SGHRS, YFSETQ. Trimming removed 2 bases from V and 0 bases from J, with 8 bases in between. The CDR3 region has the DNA TGCGCCAGCAGCTTACAGCTCGCGAACACCGGGGAGCTGTTTTTT. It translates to CASSLQLANTGELFF.

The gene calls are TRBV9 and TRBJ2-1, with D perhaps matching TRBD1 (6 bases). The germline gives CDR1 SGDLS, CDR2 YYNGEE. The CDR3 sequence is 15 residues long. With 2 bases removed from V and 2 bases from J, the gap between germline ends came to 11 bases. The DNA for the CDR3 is TGTGCCAGCAGCGTGGGACAAACTACCTACAATGAGCAGTTCTTC. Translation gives CASSVGQTTYNEQFF.